The 2 T cell receptor beta chains presented below share a single source sample, sequenced in a study of blood T cell repertoires in COVID-19. Generated by immunoSEQ multiplex PCR, the TCRdb table keeps only in-frame clones and is missing some. The sample shows 25,000 to 30,000 clones, roughly nine tenths of them seen only once. Sequenced sample: peripheral blood. Receptors originate from a man aged 65 to 85 with active or convalescent COVID-19.

This clone was observed a single time. This chain connects TRBV28 to TRBJ2-7, with TRBD2 matching 11 bases. The trim removed 2 bases at V and 6 bases at J, leaving 18 bases unmatched. The CDR3 is made up of 19 amino acids. CDR1 is MDHEN and CDR2 is SYDVKM in the germline V gene. CDR3 loop: CASSLRGISGSGRAREQYV. Written as DNA, the CDR3 is TGTGCCAGCAGTTTAAGGGGGATTTCGGGTAGCGGGAGGGCCCGCGAGCAGTACGTC.

This clone was counted a single time. The V and J genes are TRBV6-5 and TRBJ1-1; the match to TRBD1 covers 7 bases. Trimming took 6 bases from V and 1 from J; bases not matched to a gene: 2. This CDR3 has 13 residues. Germline CDR1 is MNHEY and CDR2 is SVGAGI. The CDR3 region is CASRGQENTEAFF. In nucleotides, the CDR3 is TGTGCCAGCAGAGGACAGGAGAACACTGAAGCTTTCTTT.